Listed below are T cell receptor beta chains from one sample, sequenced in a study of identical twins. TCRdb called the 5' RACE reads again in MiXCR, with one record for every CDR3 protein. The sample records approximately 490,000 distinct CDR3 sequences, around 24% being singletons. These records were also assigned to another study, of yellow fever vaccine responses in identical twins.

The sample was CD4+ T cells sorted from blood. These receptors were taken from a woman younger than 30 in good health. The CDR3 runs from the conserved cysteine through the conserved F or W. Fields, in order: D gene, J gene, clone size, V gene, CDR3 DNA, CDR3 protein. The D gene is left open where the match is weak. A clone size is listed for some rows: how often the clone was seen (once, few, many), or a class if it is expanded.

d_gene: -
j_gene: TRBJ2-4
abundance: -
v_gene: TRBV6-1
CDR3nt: TGTGCCGTTAGTCAGGGGCTAACAGCCAAAAACATTCAGTACTTC
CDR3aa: CAVSQGLTAKNIQYF

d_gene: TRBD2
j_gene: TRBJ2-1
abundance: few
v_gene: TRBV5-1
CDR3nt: TGCGCCAGCAGCACTACTAGCGGCGGGACCTACAATGAGCAGTTCTTC
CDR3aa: CASSTTSGGTYNEQFF

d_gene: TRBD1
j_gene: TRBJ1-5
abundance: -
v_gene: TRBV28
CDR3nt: TGTGCCATTTCAGGGGGCCCTCAGCCCCAGCATTTT
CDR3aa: CAISGGPQPQHF

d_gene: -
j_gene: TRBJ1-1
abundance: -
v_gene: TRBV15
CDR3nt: TGTGCCACCAGCACCAGCGTGAACACTGAAGCTTTCTTT
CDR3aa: CATSTSVNTEAFF

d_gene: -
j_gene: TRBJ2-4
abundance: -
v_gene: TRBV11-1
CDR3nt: TGTGCCAGCAGCTTATTCGTAGGGGCAGGGACCCTAGCCAAAAACATTCAGTACTTC
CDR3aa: CASSLFVGAGTLAKNIQYF

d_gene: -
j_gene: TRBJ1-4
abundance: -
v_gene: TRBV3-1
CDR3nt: TGTGCCAGCAGCCAAGTGGGACTTGAGGAAAAACTGTTTTTT
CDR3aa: CASSQVGLEEKLFF

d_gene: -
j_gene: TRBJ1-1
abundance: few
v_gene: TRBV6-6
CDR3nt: TGTGCCAGCAGTTCAGGTTGGGGCAGTGAAGCTTTCTTT
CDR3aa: CASSSGWGSEAFF

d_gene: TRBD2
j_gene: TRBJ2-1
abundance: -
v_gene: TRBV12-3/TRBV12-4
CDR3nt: TGTGCCAGCAGTCCTCGGACTAGTAGCAATGAGCAGTTCTTC
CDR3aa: CASSPRTSSNEQFF

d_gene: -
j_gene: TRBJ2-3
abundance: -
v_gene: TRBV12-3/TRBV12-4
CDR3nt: TGTGCCAGCAGCTTGGGCATTAATACGCAGTATTTT
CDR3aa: CASSLGINTQYF

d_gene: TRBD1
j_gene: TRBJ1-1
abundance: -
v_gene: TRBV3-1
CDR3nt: TGTGCCAGCAAACAAGGATTACCCGGGACAGGCGGGAACACTGAAGCTTTCTTT
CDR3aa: CASKQGLPGTGGNTEAFF

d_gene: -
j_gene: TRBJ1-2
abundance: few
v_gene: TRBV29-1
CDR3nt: TGCAGCGTTGAAGGGCTCCTGGGTTTGGGCTACACCTTC
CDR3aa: CSVEGLLGLGYTF

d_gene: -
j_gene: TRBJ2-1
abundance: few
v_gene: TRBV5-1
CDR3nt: TGCGCCAGCAGCTGGAGCTCCGGGACGGGCGAATACTTC
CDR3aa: CASSWSSGTGEYF

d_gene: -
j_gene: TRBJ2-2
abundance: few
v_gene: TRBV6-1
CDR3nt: TGTGCCAGCAGTGAAATATCCCGTGGCAGGACAAACACCGGGGAGCTGTTTTTT
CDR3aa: CASSEISRGRTNTGELFF

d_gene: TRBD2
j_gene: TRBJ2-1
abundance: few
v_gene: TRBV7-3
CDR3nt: TGTGCCAGCAGCCTCTCCAGGACTAGCGGGGAGGAGCAGTTCTTC
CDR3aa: CASSLSRTSGEEQFF

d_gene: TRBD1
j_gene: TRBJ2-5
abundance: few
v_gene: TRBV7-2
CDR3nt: TGTGCCAGCAGCTTGGGGGACAGGGTCCAAGAGACCCAGTACTTC
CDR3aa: CASSLGDRVQETQYF

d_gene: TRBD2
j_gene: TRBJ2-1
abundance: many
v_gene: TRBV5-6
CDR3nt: TGTGCCAGCAGCTTACCGGGACTAGCGGGCGGTGAGCAGTTCTTC
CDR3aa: CASSLPGLAGGEQFF

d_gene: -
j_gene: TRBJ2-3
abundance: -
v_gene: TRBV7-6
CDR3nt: TGTGCCAGCAGCGAAAACTCAGCGGGTGTAGATACGCAGTATTTT
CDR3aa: CASSENSAGVDTQYF

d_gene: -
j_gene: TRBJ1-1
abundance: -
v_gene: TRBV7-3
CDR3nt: TGTGCCAGCAGCCCCGACGCCGGGACTGAAGCTTTCTTT
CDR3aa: CASSPDAGTEAFF

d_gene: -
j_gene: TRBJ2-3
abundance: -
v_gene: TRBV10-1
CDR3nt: TGCGCCAGCAGCCCCAGACGCGGACCTTTCACAGATACGCAGTATTTT
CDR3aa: CASSPRRGPFTDTQYF

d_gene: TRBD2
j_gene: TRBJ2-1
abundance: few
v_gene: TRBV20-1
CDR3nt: TGCAGTGCTAGAGATCGGCTAGCGGTTTACAATGAGCAGTTCTTC
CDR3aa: CSARDRLAVYNEQFF

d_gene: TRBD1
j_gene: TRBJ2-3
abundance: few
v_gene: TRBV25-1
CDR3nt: TGTGCCAGCAGTGGAGGAACAGGGGGAACGGGCACAGATACGCAGTATTTT
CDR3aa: CASSGGTGGTGTDTQYF

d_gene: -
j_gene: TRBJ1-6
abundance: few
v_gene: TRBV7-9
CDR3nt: TGTGCCAGCAGCTTAGCCCCTGGCGGGGATTCACCCCTCCACTTT
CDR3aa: CASSLAPGGDSPLHF

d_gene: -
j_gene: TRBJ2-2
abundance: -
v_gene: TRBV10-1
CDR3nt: TGCGCCAGCAGCCAACATGTTTCTGGGGAGCTGTTTTTT
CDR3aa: CASSQHVSGELFF

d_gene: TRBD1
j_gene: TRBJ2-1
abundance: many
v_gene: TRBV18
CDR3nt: TGTGCCAGCTCACTCGGGACAGGGGCCTACAATGAGCAGTTCTTC
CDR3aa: CASSLGTGAYNEQFF

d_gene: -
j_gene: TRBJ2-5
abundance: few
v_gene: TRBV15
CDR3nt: TGTGCCACCAGCAGAACTCTCCAAGCGACCCAGTACTTC
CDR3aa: CATSRTLQATQYF

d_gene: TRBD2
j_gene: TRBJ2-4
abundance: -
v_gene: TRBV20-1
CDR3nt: TGCAGTGCTCTCCGGGACGGGGGGTTACTAGCCAAAAACATTCAGTACTTC
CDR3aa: CSALRDGGLLAKNIQYF

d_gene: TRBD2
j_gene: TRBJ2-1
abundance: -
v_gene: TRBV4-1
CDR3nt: TGCGCCAGCAGCCAAGAGGCCGGGACTAACGACAATGAGCAGTTCTTC
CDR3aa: CASSQEAGTNDNEQFF

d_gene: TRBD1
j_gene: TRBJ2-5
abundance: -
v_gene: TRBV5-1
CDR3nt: TGCGCCAGCAGCTTGGATCAGGGGGTTGGTCCCCAGTACTTC
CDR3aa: CASSLDQGVGPQYF

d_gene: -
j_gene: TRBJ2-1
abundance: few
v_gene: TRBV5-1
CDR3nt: TGCGCCAGCAGCTTGGCTGGTCGGGGCGATGAGCAGTTCTTC
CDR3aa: CASSLAGRGDEQFF

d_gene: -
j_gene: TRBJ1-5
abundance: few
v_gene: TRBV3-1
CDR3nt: TGTGCCAGCAGCCGCCAAGGACAGATACCCAATCAGCCCCAGCATTTT
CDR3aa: CASSRQGQIPNQPQHF

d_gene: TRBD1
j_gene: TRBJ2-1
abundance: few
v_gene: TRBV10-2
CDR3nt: TGCGCCAGCAGTGAACAGGGGACCTACAATGAGCAGTTCTTC
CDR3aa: CASSEQGTYNEQFF

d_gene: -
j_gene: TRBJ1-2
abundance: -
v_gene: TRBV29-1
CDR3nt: TGCAGCGCCCTTAACAGAAATGGCTACACCTTC
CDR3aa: CSALNRNGYTF

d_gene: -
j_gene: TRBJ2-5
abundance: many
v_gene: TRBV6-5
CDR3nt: TGTGCCAGCAGTTATCGGGATGGGGTAGAGACCCAGTACTTC
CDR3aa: CASSYRDGVETQYF

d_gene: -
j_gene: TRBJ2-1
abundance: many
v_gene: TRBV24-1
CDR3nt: TGTGCCACCAGTGATTTGAAGGTGCAGGGGTCCTACAATGAGCAGTTCTTC
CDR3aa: CATSDLKVQGSYNEQFF

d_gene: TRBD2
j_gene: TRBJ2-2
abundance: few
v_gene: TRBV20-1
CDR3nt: TGCAGTGCTAGGAGAGCGGGAGGGGGCACCGGGGAGCTGTTTTTT
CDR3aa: CSARRAGGGTGELFF

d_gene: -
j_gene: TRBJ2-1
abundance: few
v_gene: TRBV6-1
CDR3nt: TGTGCCAGCTTCTACAATGAGCAGTTCTTC
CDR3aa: CASFYNEQFF

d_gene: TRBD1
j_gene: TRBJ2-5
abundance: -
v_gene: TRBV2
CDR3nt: TGTGCCAGCAGCGGACTCAGGGGGCAACAAGAGACCCAGTACTTC
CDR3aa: CASSGLRGQQETQYF

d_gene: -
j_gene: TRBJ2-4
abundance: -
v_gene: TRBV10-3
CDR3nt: TGTGCCATCGGGGGGGCTGGCAAAAACATTCAGTACTTC
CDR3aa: CAIGGAGKNIQYF

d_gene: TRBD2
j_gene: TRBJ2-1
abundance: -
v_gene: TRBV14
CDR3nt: TGTGCCAGCAGCCACTACGAGACTAGCTATAATGAGCAGTTCTTC
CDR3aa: CASSHYETSYNEQFF

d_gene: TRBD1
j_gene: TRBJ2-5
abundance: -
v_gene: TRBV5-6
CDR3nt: TGTGCCAGCAGCAGGGACAGGTTAGGGTCCCAGTACTTC
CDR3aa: CASSRDRLGSQYF

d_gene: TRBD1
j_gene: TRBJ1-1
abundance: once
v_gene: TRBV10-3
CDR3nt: TGTGCCATCATAGCCGACAGGGCGGCGGAAGCTTTCTTT
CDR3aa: CAIIADRAAEAFF

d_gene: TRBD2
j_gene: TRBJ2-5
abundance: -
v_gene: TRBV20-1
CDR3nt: TGCAGTGCTAGGGGCTCGGCTAGCGGGGGGGAGGTCATGGCCCAGTACTTC
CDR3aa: CSARGSASGGEVMAQYF

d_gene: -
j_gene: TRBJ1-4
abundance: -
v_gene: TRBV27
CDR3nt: TGTGCCAGCAGTTTGTCTGGGTTAAATTCGGAAAAACTGTTTTTT
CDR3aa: CASSLSGLNSEKLFF

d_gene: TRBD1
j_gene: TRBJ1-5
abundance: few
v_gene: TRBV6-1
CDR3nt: TGTGCCAGCGGCGGGTTAGGGGGCCAGCCCCAGCATTTT
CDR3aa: CASGGLGGQPQHF

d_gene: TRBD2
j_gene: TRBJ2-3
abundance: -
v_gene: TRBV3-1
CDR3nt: TGTGCCAGCTCCGAGACTAGCGGGGGCCAAGATACGCAGTATTTT
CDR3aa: CASSETSGGQDTQYF

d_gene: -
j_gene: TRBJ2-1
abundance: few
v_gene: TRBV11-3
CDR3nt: TGTGCCAGCAGCTTGGGACAAGGGGGGGGCAATGAGCAGTTCTTC
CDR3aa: CASSLGQGGGNEQFF

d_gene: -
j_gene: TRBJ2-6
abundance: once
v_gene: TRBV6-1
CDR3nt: TGTGCCAGCAGGGATACACCGAGCTCTGGGGCCAACGTCCTGACTTTC
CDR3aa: CASRDTPSSGANVLTF

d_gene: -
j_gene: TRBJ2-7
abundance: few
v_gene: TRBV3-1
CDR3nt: TGTGCCAGCAGTATCCCTGGGGCGGATTCTACCTACGAGCAGTACTTC
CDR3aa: CASSIPGADSTYEQYF

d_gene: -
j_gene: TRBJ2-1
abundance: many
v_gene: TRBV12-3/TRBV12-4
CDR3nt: TGTGCCAGCAGTAAGGGACTGAATAACAATGAGCAGTTCTTC
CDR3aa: CASSKGLNNNEQFF

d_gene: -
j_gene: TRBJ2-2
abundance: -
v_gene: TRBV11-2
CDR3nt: TGTGCCAGCAGCTTACTCAAAAGTGGAACCGGGGAGCTGTTTTTT
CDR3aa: CASSLLKSGTGELFF

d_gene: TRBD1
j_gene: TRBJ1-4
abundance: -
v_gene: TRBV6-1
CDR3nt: TGTGCCAGCAGTCCCACCGGGACAGGGGTTGAAAAACTGTTTTTT
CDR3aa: CASSPTGTGVEKLFF